The rows below give T cell receptor beta chains drawn from one sample of a study of shared clonotypes between healthy human individuals. Sequenced by immunoSEQ multiplex PCR; TCRdb stores in-frame clones only, minus some. The repertoire holds about 490,000 clones, with around 73% as singletons. Material: PBMCs. These receptor sequences come from a woman aged 40 to 55 in good health. Some clones in this sample may be carry-over from other donors' samples. Both conserved end residues are part of each CDR3. The D gene is left open where the match is weak. Only some rows state a clone size, as once, few, many or a class for expanded clones.

.,once,TRBV19,TRBJ2-2,TGTGCCAGTAGTGCTACATGGGGTCCCGGGGAGCTGTTTTTT,CASSATWGPGELFF
.,.,TRBV4-2,TRBJ1-1,TGTGCCAGCAGCCAAGATCGGTACAGAGAGAACACTGAAGCTTTCTTT,CASSQDRYRENTEAFF
.,.,TRBV29-1,TRBJ1-2,TGCAGCGTCGCCTCCGGGGCAGGCTTGGGCTACACCTTC,CSVASGAGLGYTF
.,.,TRBV7-8,TRBJ1-5,TGTGCCAGCAGCTTAGAGGGCAGGGCCATCAATCAGCCCCAGCATTTT,CASSLEGRAINQPQHF
.,.,TRBV19,TRBJ2-3,TGTGCCAGTAGAGACCACGTCAGCACAGATACGCAGTATTTT,CASRDHVSTDTQYF
.,.,TRBV5-3,TRBJ2-1,TGTGCCAGAAGCTTTTCTCCTGGGGTGCGCCCGGCCTACTACAATGAGCAGTTCTTC,CARSFSPGVRPAYYNEQFF
.,few,TRBV2,TRBJ1-3,TGTGCCAGCAGTGAGGTTCTTCTGGTAGGGAACACCATATATTTT,CASSEVLLVGNTIYF
.,once,TRBV7-2,TRBJ2-3,TGTGCCAGCAGCCTAAAGTTGTCGACAGATACGCAGTATTTT,CASSLKLSTDTQYF
.,once,TRBV5-8,TRBJ2-1,TGTGCCAGCAGCCCTTCCTCCTACAATGAGCAGTTCTTC,CASSPSSYNEQFF
.,.,TRBV19,TRBJ2-5,TGTGCCAGTAGATCAACCGAGACTAGGCCCCAGTACTTC,CASRSTETRPQYF
.,.,TRBV10-3,TRBJ2-2,TGTGCCAGCCACAGGGCGAACACCGGGGAGCTGTTTTTT,CASHRANTGELFF
.,.,TRBV2,TRBJ1-5,TGTGCCAGCAGCCAATTTGGGTTGGACAATCAGCCCCAGCATTTT,CASSQFGLDNQPQHF
.,.,TRBV6-1,TRBJ2-2,TGTGCCAGCAGGGGGGCGGGAGTCATCACCGGGGAGCTGTTTTTT,CASRGAGVITGELFF
.,.,TRBV15,TRBJ1-4,TGTGCCACCAGCAGTTTCAATGAAAAACTGTTTTTT,CATSSFNEKLFF
TRBD2,.,TRBV27,TRBJ2-3,TGTGCCAGCAGTTTATGGGCGGGAGGAGATACGCAGTATTTT,CASSLWAGGDTQYF
TRBD1,.,TRBV7-9,TRBJ1-1,TGTGCCAGCAGCTCCTGGACAGGGTCGAACACTGAAGCTTTCTTT,CASSSWTGSNTEAFF
.,few,TRBV6-1,TRBJ1-5,.,CASILGPSSNQPQHF
TRBD1,.,TRBV19,TRBJ2-7,TGTGCCAGTAGTGGGGGACAGGTTCAGTACTTC,CASSGGQVQYF
.,.,TRBV7-8,TRBJ2-1,TGTGCCAGCAGCATCGGCGAGTCATACAATGAGCAGTTCTTC,CASSIGESYNEQFF
.,.,TRBV19,TRBJ2-1,TGTGCCAGTAGCTATATGGGCCCCCAAACCTCCCAGTTCTTC,CASSYMGPQTSQFF
TRBD1,.,TRBV11-1,TRBJ2-2,TGTGCCAGCAGCTTAGGGGACAGGGCTACCACCGGGGAGCTGTTTTTT,CASSLGDRATTGELFF
.,.,TRBV7-9,TRBJ2-3,TGTGCCAGCAGCTTGCCCTACGTTGGCGGGAGCACAGATACGCAGTATTTT,CASSLPYVGGSTDTQYF
.,.,TRBV5-1,TRBJ1-1,TGCGCCAGCGGAAACCGGGACCTCGCCGAGGAAGCTTTCTTT,CASGNRDLAEEAFF
.,.,TRBV11-3,TRBJ2-3,TGTGCCAGCAGCTTAGATTTGCGGCAGTCTCCAGATACGCAGTATTTT,CASSLDLRQSPDTQYF
.,.,TRBV11-3,TRBJ1-1,TGTGCCAGCAGTGTAGTACGAGGGACTGAAGCTTTCTTT,CASSVVRGTEAFF
.,.,TRBV30,TRBJ2-3,TGTGCCTGGAGTGTAGCTGGAGATGCGCAGTATTTT,CAWSVAGDAQYF
.,.,TRBV7-2,TRBJ1-1,TGTGCCAGCAGCTTAGTTTCTGGAGATGTAGCTTTCTTT,CASSLVSGDVAFF
TRBD1,.,TRBV18,TRBJ2-1,TGTGCCAGCTCAACCACGACAGGGGAGAATGAGCAGTTCTTC,CASSTTTGENEQFF
TRBD2,.,TRBV11-2,TRBJ2-1,TGTGCCAGCAGCTTAGCAGGTAGCGGGAGAAATGAGCAGTTCTTC,CASSLAGSGRNEQFF
.,.,TRBV19,TRBJ2-5,TGTGCCAGCAGTTCGGGACCCTTAGAGACCCAGTACTTC,CASSSGPLETQYF
TRBD1,.,TRBV5-1,TRBJ1-2,TGCGCCAGCAGCTTTGGGGACAGCGCACATGGCTACACCTTC,CASSFGDSAHGYTF
.,.,TRBV28,TRBJ2-1,TGTGCCAGCAGTTTAGCGTCAGGGGATCACAATGAGCAGTTCTTC,CASSLASGDHNEQFF
.,.,TRBV4-3,TRBJ2-5,TGCGCCAGCAGCCAGGCCGTGGGGGAACAAGAGACCCAGTACTTC,CASSQAVGEQETQYF
TRBD2,.,TRBV4-2,TRBJ2-1,TGTGCCAGCAGCCCGGGACTAGCGGGAGGTTCCCTTAACGATGAGCAGTTCTTC,CASSPGLAGGSLNDEQFF
TRBD1,.,TRBV5-1,TRBJ2-2,TGCGCCAGCAGCTTGCGGACAGGGCCCTTGAACACCGGGGAGCTGTTTTTT,CASSLRTGPLNTGELFF
TRBD2,.,TRBV28,TRBJ2-1,TGTGCCAGCAGTGCGGGGGGACTAAGACACAATGAGCAGTTCTTC,CASSAGGLRHNEQFF
TRBD1,many,TRBV7-8,TRBJ2-1,TGTGCCAGCAGCCCGGACAGGGTTTCCCACTATAATGAGCAGTTCTTC,CASSPDRVSHYNEQFF
.,many,TRBV15,TRBJ2-7,TGTGCCACCAGCAGAGATCGAGGGCTAGCAGGCGAGCAGTACTTC,CATSRDRGLAGEQYF
.,.,TRBV4-3,TRBJ2-5,TGCGCCAGCAGCCAAGATACTAGCCGGGAGACCCAGTACTTC,CASSQDTSRETQYF
TRBD2,.,TRBV7-6,TRBJ2-2,TGTGCCAGCCGCGCGGGAGTGGGAGTGGGCGGGGAGCTGTTTTTT,CASRAGVGVGGELFF
.,.,TRBV7-2,TRBJ2-7,TGTGCCAGCAGCCCCCAATACGAGCAGTACTTC,CASSPQYEQYF
.,.,TRBV5-1,TRBJ2-1,TGCGCCAGCAGCTTGGAGGGGGGCGGGAGCTCCTACAATGAGCAGTTCTTC,CASSLEGGGSSYNEQFF
.,.,TRBV4-1,TRBJ2-2,TGCGCCAGCAGTAAGGGACACAAGAACACCGGGGAGCTGTTTTTT,CASSKGHKNTGELFF
.,.,TRBV2,TRBJ2-7,TGTGCCAGCAGTGATGTCCGGACTAAACTAGGCGAGCAGTACTTC,CASSDVRTKLGEQYF
.,.,TRBV9,TRBJ2-3,TGTGCCAGCAGCGTCCAAGGCACAGATACGCAGTATTTT,CASSVQGTDTQYF
TRBD1,.,TRBV7-2,TRBJ1-2,TGTGCCAGCAGGACTCACCGGGACAGCTTAACTAACTATGGCTACACCTTC,CASRTHRDSLTNYGYTF
.,.,TRBV7-2,TRBJ2-3,TGTGCCAGCAGCCCAGACGGCGGAGGAGATACGCAGTATTTT,CASSPDGGGDTQYF
.,.,TRBV30,TRBJ2-7,TGTGCCTGGAGAGGACTGCTCCACGAGCAGTACTTC,CAWRGLLHEQYF
TRBD1,.,TRBV28,TRBJ2-7,TGTGCCAGCAGTTTTAGGGGGCGCGGAGAGCAGTACTTC,CASSFRGRGEQYF
TRBD2,.,TRBV19,TRBJ2-2,TGTGCCAGTAGTATTGGAGGCGGGAGGAACACCGGGGAGCTGTTTTTT,CASSIGGGRNTGELFF
TRBD2,.,TRBV10-2,TRBJ2-1,TGCGCCAGCAGTGCCCCGACTAGCACCCACAATGAGCAGTTCTTC,CASSAPTSTHNEQFF
TRBD1,few,TRBV29-1,TRBJ1-2,TGCAGCTCTTGGACAGGGCCAGAGTATGGCTACACCTTC,CSSWTGPEYGYTF
TRBD2,.,TRBV29-1,TRBJ2-1,TGCAGCGTTGGGCTAGCGGGTGGTGCTGAGCAGTTCTTC,CSVGLAGGAEQFF
TRBD2,.,TRBV9,TRBJ2-5,TGTGCCAGCAGCTCCATAGCGGGAGGTGCAGAGACCCAGTACTTC,CASSSIAGGAETQYF
.,.,TRBV6-1,TRBJ1-2,TGTGCCAGCAGTCATCCGATTCCGAGCTATGGCTACACCTTC,CASSHPIPSYGYTF
.,.,TRBV7-2,TRBJ2-1,TGTGCCAGCAGCTCCGGGACTTCCTCCTACAATGAGCAGTTCTTC,CASSSGTSSYNEQFF
TRBD1,.,TRBV5-1,TRBJ1-1,TGCGCCAGCAGCTTGACAGGGGGGAACACTGAAGCTTTCTTT,CASSLTGGNTEAFF
TRBD1,.,TRBV27,TRBJ2-1,TGTGCCAGCAGTTTGTCGGGACAGGCCAAGGGCGAGCAGTTCTTC,CASSLSGQAKGEQFF